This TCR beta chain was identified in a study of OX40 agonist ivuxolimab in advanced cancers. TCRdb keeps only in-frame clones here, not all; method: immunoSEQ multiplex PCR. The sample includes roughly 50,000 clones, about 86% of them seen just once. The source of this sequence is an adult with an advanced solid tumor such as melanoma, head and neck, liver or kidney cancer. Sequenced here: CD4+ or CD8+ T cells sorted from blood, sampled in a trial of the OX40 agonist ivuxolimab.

CDR3 in amino acids: CASSLVGGAELYEQYF. DNA of the CDR3: TGTGCCAGCAGCTTAGTGGGGGGAGCCGAGCTCTACGAGCAGTACTTC. The rearrangement links TRBV7-2 to TRBJ2-7; D is perhaps TRBD2 (6 bases). The CDR3 covers 16 residues. V was pared by 1 base and J by 3 bases, with 16 bases between. The germline CDR1 and CDR2 sequences are SGHTA and FQGNSA.